This T cell receptor beta chain was recorded in a study of regulatory T cells in long-lasting Graves disease. Documented time point: newly diagnosed GD, antithyroid drugs for less than 3 months. RNA isolated from PBMCs was used to make the TCR library. The CDR3 is 17 amino acids. Trimming stripped 1 base from V and 5 bases from J, with 18 bases between. In germline, CDR1 is LNHNV, CDR2 YYDKDF (reference sequence). In building TCR beta libraries, iRepertoire HTBI primers were used together with Arm-PCR of CDR3 regions. TCRdb reprocessed the multiplex PCR reads with MiXCR, giving one entry per CDR3 protein. The sample yields about 350,000 distinct CDR3 sequences, around 17% seen once. This clonotype was recorded many times. This sample also belongs to another study, concerning T cells in Graves' hyperthyroidism and ophthalmopathy.

This clonotype was obtained from a man between 35 and 55 years old with Graves disease. The sample in question was peripheral blood mononuclear cells (PBMCs), obtained at new diagnosis, from a patient treated with antithyroid drugs. The rearrangement joins TRBV15 to TRBJ1-5; D possibly corresponds to TRBD1 (6 bases). The CDR3 region is CATSRGGNGGADQPQHF. The CDR3 DNA reads TGTGCCACCAGCAGAGGGGGGAATGGGGGGGCAGATCAGCCCCAGCATTTT.